This TCR beta chain was identified during a study of immune heterogeneity within non-small cell lung tumors. Bulk tumor genomic DNA, roughly 540 ng per sample, was the template. While surgery was under way, several biopsies spaced far apart were taken per primary tumor. The study enrolled patients with untreated, newly diagnosed non-small cell lung cancer who underwent curative surgery. Trimming removed 5 bases from V and 5 bases from J, with 18 bases in between. The CDR3 has 15 residues. Germline loops: CDR1 KGHSH, CDR2 LQKENI. General study points: Identical dominant CDR3 beta clonotypes recurred across tumor sites within a patient, alongside site-unique high-frequency clones.

A multiplex PCR containing 32 V primers and 13 J primers was used to amplify TCR beta CDR3. One entry per CDR3 protein, called by TCRdb with MiXCR from the multiplex PCR reads. Of 2,500 to 3,500 distinct CDR3 sequences in the sample, roughly 17% were seen once. As for this clonotype: Its target is not known.

The clonotype was recovered from a man between 45 and 60 years old with non-small cell lung cancer. The sample comprised lung tumor tissue. This chain links TRBV18 with TRBJ1-1, with D possibly matching TRBD1 (6 bases). CDR3 in DNA: TGTGCCAGCTCAGGCTCGAGGGGGTTAGATACTGAAGCTTTCTTT. Protein: CASSGSRGLDTEAFF.